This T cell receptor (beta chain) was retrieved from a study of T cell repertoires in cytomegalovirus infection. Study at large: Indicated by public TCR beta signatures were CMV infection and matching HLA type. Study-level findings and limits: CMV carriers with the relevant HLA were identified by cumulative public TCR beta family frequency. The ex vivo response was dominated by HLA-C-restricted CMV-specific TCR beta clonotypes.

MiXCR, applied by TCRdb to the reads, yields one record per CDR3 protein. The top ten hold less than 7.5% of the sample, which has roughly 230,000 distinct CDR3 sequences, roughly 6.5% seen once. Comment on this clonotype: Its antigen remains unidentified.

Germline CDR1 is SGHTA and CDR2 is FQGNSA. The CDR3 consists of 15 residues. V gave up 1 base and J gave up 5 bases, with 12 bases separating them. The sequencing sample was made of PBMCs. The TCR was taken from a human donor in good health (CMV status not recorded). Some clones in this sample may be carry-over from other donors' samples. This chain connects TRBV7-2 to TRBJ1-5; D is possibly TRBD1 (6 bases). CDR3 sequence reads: CASSLVGQSDQPQHF. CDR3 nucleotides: TGTGCCAGCAGCTTAGTGGGACAAAGCGATCAGCCCCAGCATTTT. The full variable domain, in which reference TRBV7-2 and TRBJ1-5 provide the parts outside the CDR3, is GAGVSQSPSNKVTEKGKDVELRCDPISGHTALYWYRQSLGQGLEFLIYFQGNSAPDKSGLPSDRFSAERTGGSVSTLTIQRTQQEDSAVYLCASSLVGQSDQPQHFGDGTRLSIL.